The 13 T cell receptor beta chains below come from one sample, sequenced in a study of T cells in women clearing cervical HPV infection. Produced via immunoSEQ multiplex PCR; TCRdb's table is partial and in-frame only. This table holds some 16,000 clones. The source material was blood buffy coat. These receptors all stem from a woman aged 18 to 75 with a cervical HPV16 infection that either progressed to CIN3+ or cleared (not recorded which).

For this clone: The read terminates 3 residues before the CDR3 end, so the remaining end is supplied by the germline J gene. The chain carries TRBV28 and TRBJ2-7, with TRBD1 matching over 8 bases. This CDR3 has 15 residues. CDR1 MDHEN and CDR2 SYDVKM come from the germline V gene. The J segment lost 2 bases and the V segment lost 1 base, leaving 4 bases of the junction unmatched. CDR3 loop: CASSLSGQGAYEQYF. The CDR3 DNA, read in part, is TGTGCCAGCAGTTTATCTGGACAGGGAGCCTACGAG.

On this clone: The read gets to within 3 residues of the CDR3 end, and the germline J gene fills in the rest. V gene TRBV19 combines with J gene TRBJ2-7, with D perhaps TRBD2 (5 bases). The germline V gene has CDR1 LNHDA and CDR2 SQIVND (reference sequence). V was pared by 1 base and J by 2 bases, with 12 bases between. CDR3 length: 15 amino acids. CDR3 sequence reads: CASSIVGRGTYEQYF. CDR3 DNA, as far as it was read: TGTGCCAGTAGTATAGTGGGTCGGGGAACCTACGAG.

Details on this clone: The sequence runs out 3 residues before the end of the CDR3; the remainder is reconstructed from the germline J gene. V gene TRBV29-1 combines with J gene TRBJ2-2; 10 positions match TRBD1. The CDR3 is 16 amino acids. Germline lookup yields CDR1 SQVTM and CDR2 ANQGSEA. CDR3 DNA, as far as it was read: TGCAGCGTTGAAGATTCGGCCGGGACAGGGGATGAAAAG. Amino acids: CSVEDSAGTGDEK. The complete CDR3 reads CSVEDSAGTGDEKLFF.

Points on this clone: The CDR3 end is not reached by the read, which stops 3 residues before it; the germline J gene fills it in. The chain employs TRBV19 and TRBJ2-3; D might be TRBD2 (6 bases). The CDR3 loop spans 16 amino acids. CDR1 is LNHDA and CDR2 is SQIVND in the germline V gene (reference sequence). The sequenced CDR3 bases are TGTGCCAGTAGTATCCGATATGAGGGACTGGGAGAGACG. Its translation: CASSIRYEGLGET. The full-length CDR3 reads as CASSIRYEGLGETQYF. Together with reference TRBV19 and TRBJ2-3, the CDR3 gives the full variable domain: DGGITQSPKYLFRKEGQNVTLSCEQNLNHDAMYWYRQDPGQGLRLIYYSQIVNDFQKGDIAEGYSVSREKKESFPLTVTSAQKNPTAFYLCASSIRYEGLGETQYFGPGTRLTVL.

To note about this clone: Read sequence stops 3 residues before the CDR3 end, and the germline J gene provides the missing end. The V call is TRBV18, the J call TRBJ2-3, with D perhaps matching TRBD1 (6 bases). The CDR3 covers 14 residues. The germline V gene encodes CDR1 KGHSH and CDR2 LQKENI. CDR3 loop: CASTLQGYVQPQYF. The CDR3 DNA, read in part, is TGTGCCAGCACCCTACAGGGTTATGTTCAGCCG.

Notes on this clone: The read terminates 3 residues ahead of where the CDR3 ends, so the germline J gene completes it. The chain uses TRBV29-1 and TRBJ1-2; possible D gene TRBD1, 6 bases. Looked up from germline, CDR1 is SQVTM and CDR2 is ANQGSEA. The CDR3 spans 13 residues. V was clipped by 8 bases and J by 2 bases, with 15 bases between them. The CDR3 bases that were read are TGCAGCATTTGGGACACCGTAAACTATGGC. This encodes CSIWDTVNYG. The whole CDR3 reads CSIWDTVNYGYTF.

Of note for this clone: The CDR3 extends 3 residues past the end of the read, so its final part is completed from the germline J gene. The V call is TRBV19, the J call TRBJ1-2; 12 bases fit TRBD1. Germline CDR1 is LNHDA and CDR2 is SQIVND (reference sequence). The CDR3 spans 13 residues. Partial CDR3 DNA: TGTGCCAGTAGGGGGACAGGGGGCAGGGGC. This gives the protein CASRGTGGRG. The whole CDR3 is CASRGTGGRGYTF. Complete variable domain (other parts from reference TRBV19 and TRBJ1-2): DGGITQSPKYLFRKEGQNVTLSCEQNLNHDAMYWYRQDPGQGLRLIYYSQIVNDFQKGDIAEGYSVSREKKESFPLTVTSAQKNPTAFYLCASRGTGGRGYTFGSGTRLTVV.

This CDR3 reads CAWSAGMLYTDTQYF. CDR3 DNA, as far as it was read: TGTGCCTGGAGTGCGGGGATGTTATACACAGATACG. This rearrangement joins TRBV30 to TRBJ2-3; a possible D gene is TRBD2 (5 bases). Read sequence stops 3 residues before the CDR3 end, and the germline J gene provides the missing end. Per the germline V gene, CDR1 is GTSNPN and CDR2 is SVGIG (reference sequence). The CDR3 loop spans 15 amino acids. Deletions cut 1 base from V and 2 bases from J, with 13 bases between.

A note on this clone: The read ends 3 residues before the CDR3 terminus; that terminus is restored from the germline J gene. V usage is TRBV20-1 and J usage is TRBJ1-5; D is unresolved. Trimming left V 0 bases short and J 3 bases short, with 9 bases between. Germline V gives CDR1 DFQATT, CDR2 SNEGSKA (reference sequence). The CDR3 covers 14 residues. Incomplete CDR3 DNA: TGCAGTGCTAGAGAGAGTCGGTACAATCAGCCC. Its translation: CSARESRYNQP. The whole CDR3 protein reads CSARESRYNQPQHF.

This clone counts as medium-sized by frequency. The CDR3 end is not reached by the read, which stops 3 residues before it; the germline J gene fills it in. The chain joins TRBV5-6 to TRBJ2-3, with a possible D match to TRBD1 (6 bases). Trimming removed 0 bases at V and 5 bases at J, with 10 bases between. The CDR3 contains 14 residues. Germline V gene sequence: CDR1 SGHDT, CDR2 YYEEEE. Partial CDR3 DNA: TGTGCCAGCAGCTTGGCCGAAGGGGGAGATACG. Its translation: CASSLAEGGDT. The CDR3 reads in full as CASSLAEGGDTQYF.

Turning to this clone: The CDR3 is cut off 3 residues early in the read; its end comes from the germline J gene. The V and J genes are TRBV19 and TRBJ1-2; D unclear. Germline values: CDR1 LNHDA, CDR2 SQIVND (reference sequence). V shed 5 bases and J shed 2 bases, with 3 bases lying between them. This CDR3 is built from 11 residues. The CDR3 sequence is CASSRNYGYTF. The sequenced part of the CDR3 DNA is TGTGCCAGTAGTCGGAACTATGGC.

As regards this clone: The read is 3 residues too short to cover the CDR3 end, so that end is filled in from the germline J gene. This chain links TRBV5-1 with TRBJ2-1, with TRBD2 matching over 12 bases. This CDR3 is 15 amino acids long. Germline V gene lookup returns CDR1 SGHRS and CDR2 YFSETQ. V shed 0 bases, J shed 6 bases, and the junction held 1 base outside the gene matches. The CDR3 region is CASSLGLAGVNEQFF. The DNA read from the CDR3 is TGCGCCAGCAGCTTGGGACTAGCGGGAGTCAATGAG. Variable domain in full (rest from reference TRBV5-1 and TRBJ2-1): KAGVTQTPRYLIKTRGQQVTLSCSPISGHRSVSWYQQTPGQGLQFLFEYFSETQRNKGNFPGRFSGRQFSNSRSEMNVSTLELGDSALYLCASSLGLAGVNEQFFGPGTRLTVL.

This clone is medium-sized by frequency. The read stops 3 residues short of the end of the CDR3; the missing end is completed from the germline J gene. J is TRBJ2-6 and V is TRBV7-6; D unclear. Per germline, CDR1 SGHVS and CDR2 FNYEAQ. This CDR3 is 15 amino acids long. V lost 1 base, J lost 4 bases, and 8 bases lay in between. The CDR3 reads CASSLEGSGANVLTF. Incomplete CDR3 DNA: TGTGCCAGCAGCTTAGAGGGTTCCGGGGCCAACGTC.